This TCR beta chain derives from a study of blood T cell repertoires in COVID-19. Study information: Specimens from acute and convalescent COVID-19 originated in the United States, Italy and Spain. The cDNA or gDNA used as material had been derived from T cells, B-cell-depleted T cells, or PBMCs.

In the source study's methods: For nucleated cells, counts were estimated from reference gene primer amplification. Profiled with immunoSEQ multiplex PCR; TCRdb holds only in-frame clones, not every one. V, J and clone size were drawn from that table, and D and trimming were deduced from the DNA. The sample consists of some 300,000 clones, about nine tenths of them appearing once. V lost 2 bases and J lost 3; bases outside the gene matches: 11. The length of the CDR3 is 18 residues. Germline V CDR1 and CDR2: LNHDA, SQIVND (reference sequence). Donors of Cohort 3 who recovered were those that had two negative PCRs, clearance, or symptom resolution.

The clonotype was recovered from a woman under 40 who had recovered from COVID-19. The chain uses TRBV19 and TRBJ2-1, with 9 bases fitting TRBD1. The sample taken for sequencing was PBMCs or T cells enriched from blood (not recorded which). The CDR3 bases are TGTGCCAGTAGTATAAGTCCCGGGACAGGGATCGGCTACAATGAGCAGTTCTTC. Encoded protein: CASSISPGTGIGYNEQFF.